Each of the 25 T cell receptor beta chains below was sequenced from the same sample in a study of Ad26.COV2.S vaccination and SARS-CoV-2 variants. Treatment of the sample: 19 received Ad26.COV2.S at low or high dose, single or two shots; several received placebo; per-sample allocation not given. Sampling occurred on day 63 after the first vaccine or placebo injection. The protocol was immunoSEQ multiplex PCR, while the TCRdb copy is restricted to in-frame clones and leaves out a portion. The sample has a few hundred thousand clones, around 90% seen once. Material: peripheral blood, obtained in a trial of Ad26.COV2.S vaccine versus placebo. Receptor source: a person between 18 and 65 years old who received the Ad26.COV2.S COVID-19 vaccine or a placebo.

This clone was counted between two and nine times. The genes are TRBV4-1 and TRBJ2-2; D ambiguous. The ends were cut back, 1 base at V and 5 bases at J, with 14 bases in the middle. The germline CDR1 and CDR2 sequences are MGHRA and YSYEKL. This CDR3 is built from 16 residues. The CDR3 sequence is CASSQAPGVGTGELFF. CDR3 bases: TGCGCCAGCAGCCAAGCCCCCGGTGTGGGTACCGGGGAGCTGTTTTTT.

The J gene is TRBJ1-5, the V gene TRBV29-1; TRBD1 agrees at 8 bases. This CDR3 comprises 13 residues. Per germline, CDR1 SQVTM and CDR2 ANQGSEA. After removal of 7 bases from V and 5 bases from J, the junction contained 7 bases not matched to a gene. The CDR3 DNA is TGCAGCGCAACGGACAGGGACGATCAGCCCCAGCATTTT. Its protein is CSATDRDDQPQHF.

This clone was observed a handful of times. The J gene is TRBJ1-3, the V gene TRBV7-9; D remains unclear. Germline CDR1 and CDR2: SEHNR and FQNEAQ (reference sequence). This CDR3 spans 15 amino acids. Deletions cut 4 bases from V and 5 bases from J, with 15 bases between. In nucleotides, the CDR3 is TGTGCCAGCAGCTCTAGCGGAGGATCCAGAAACACCATATATTTT. This codes for CASSSSGGSRNTIYF.

This rearrangement joins TRBV21-1 to TRBJ1-3. TRBV21-1 is annotated as a pseudogene. This CDR3 has 16 residues. Here the CDR3 DNA reads TGTGCCAGCAGCAAAGATACCAAAGGGAGAGGAAACACCATATATTTT. This translates into CASSKDTKGRGNTIYF.

V usage is TRBV30 and J usage is TRBJ2-4; D may be TRBD2 (6 bases). Trimming left V 3 bases short and J 6 bases short, with 12 bases between. Per the germline V gene, CDR1 is GTSNPN and CDR2 is SVGIG (reference sequence). The CDR3 contains 13 residues. CDR3 sequence reads: CAWREGPINIQYF. DNA of the CDR3: TGTGCCTGGAGGGAGGGCCCTATAAACATTCAGTACTTC.

The chain carries TRBV30 and TRBJ1-3; D ambiguous. Germline CDR1 is GTSNPN and CDR2 is SVGIG (reference sequence). CDR3 length equals 11 residues. V lost 5 bases and J 8 bases, leaving 10 bases between the germline ends. This chain's CDR3 is CAWPLGYTIYF. In nucleotides, the CDR3 is TGTGCCTGGCCTCTTGGCTACACCATATATTTT. Using reference TRBV30 and TRBJ1-3 for the parts outside the CDR3, the full variable domain is SQTIHQWPATLVQPVGSPLSLECTVEGTSNPNLYWYRQAAGRGLQLLFYSVGIGQISSEVPQNLSASRPQDRQFILSSKKLLLSDSGFYLCAWPLGYTIYFGEGSWLTVV.

This sequence joins TRBV6-5 and TRBJ1-1; no clear D. CDR1 is MNHEY, CDR2 SVGAGI, per germline. V was clipped by 5 bases and J by 1 base, with 11 bases between them. There are 14 residues in the CDR3. The CDR3: CASSRGRQNTEAFF. CDR3 nucleotides: TGTGCCAGCAGTCGAGGACGGCAGAACACTGAAGCTTTCTTT.

The chain has TRBV5-6 and TRBJ2-1; weak D call: TRBD2 (5 bases). The germline V gene has CDR1 SGHDT and CDR2 YYEEEE. V was pared by 1 base and J by 8 bases, with 10 bases between. CDR3 size: 13 residues. The CDR3 nucleotides read TGTGCCAGCAGCTTGCCCTACGGGGATGAGCAGTTCTTC. As protein: CASSLPYGDEQFF.

This clone was detected only a few times. The chain combines TRBV19 with TRBJ1-1; D is uncertain. The CDR3 sequence is 15 residues long. V was trimmed by 1 base and J by 5 bases, leaving 14 bases between them. Looked up from germline, CDR1 is LNHDA and CDR2 is SQIVND (reference sequence). Here the CDR3 DNA reads TGTGCCAGTAGTATAGGCGCAGGAGACATGACTGAAGCTTTCTTT. This sequence encodes CASSIGAGDMTEAFF.

This chain links TRBV6-5 with TRBJ1-2, with TRBD1 matching over 7 bases. The CDR3 sequence is 15 residues long. Germline trimming cut 0 bases from V and 8 bases from J; bases unmatched to any gene: 9. Germline CDR1 MNHEY, CDR2 SVGAGI. The CDR3 protein is CASSYSQGVSWGYTF. The CDR3 nucleotides read TGTGCCAGCAGTTACTCCCAGGGGGTCTCGTGGGGCTACACCTTC.

The V gene is TRBV7-9, the J gene TRBJ2-7, with D perhaps matching TRBD2 (5 bases). The CDR3 covers 15 residues. The germline V and J ends were trimmed by 2 bases and 6 bases, with 17 bases remaining between them. Germline V gene sequence: CDR1 SEHNR, CDR2 FQNEAQ (reference sequence). Here the CDR3 DNA reads TGTGCCAGCAGCTTATCCCAGCTGGGAGAAGGCGAGCAGTACTTC. Residues: CASSLSQLGEGEQYF. The full variable domain, its missing parts supplied by reference TRBV7-9 and TRBJ2-7, is DTGVSQNPRHKITKRGQNVTFRCDPISEHNRLYWYRQTLGQGPEFLTYFQNEAQLEKSRLLSDRFSAERPKGSFSTLEIQRTEQGDSAMYLCASSLSQLGEGEQYFGPGTRLTVT.

This chain links TRBV3-1 (or the pseudogene TRBV3-2) with TRBJ2-2; possible D gene TRBD2, 7 bases. The V and J ends lost 4 bases and 7 bases respectively, with 10 bases between them. The CDR3 loop spans 13 amino acids. Germline V gene sequence: CDR1 LGHDT, CDR2 YNNKEL (reference sequence). CDR3 DNA: TGTGCCAGCAGCCTAGGGGGGGTCGGGGAGCTGTTTTTT. This codes for CASSLGGVGELFF.

In nucleotides, the CDR3 is TGTGCCAGCAGGACAGGGATCTCGAGCTATGGCTACACCTTC. Its translation: CASRTGISSYGYTF. The rearrangement joins TRBV6-5 to TRBJ1-2; 7 nucleotides agree with TRBD1. With V trimmed by 6 bases and J by 4 bases, 8 bases remained unmatched. The CDR3 has 14 residues. The germline V gene encodes CDR1 MNHEY and CDR2 SVGAGI.

The gene calls are TRBV3-1 (or the pseudogene TRBV3-2) and TRBJ1-1, with D unresolved. The V gene's germline CDR1 is LGHDT and CDR2 YNNKEL (reference sequence). The V and J ends lost 0 bases and 8 bases respectively, with 13 bases between them. This CDR3 is built from 14 residues. The CDR3 coding sequence is TGTGCCAGCAGCCAAGATCCTCGCGGCCGGGAAGCTTTCTTT. It encodes CASSQDPRGREAFF.

V usage is TRBV5-1 and J usage is TRBJ1-4; 8 nucleotides align to TRBD1. The V and J ends lost 4 bases and 7 bases, in that order; junction bases with no gene match: 9. This CDR3 region has 15 residues. CDR1 is SGHRS and CDR2 is YFSETQ in the germline V gene. CDR3 amino acids: CASSPQGALGEKLFF. The CDR3 bases are TGCGCCAGCAGCCCTCAGGGGGCCCTAGGTGAAAAACTGTTTTTT.

The rearrangement joins TRBV18 to TRBJ1-1; D call uncertain. Germline lookup yields CDR1 KGHSH and CDR2 LQKENI. V shed 6 bases and J shed 0 bases, with 14 bases lying between them. CDR3 length equals 15 residues. CDR3 in amino acids: CASSLLEEMNTEAFF. The CDR3, as DNA: TGTGCCAGCTCCCTGCTGGAGGAGATGAACACTGAAGCTTTCTTT.

CDR3 residues: CAWNTQGSGVNQPQHF. CDR3 nucleotide sequence: TGTGCCTGGAACACACAGGGGTCGGGGGTAAATCAGCCCCAGCATTTT. The genes are TRBV30 and TRBJ1-5; 7 bases are a match to TRBD1. Germline trimming cut 4 bases from V and 4 bases from J; bases unmatched to any gene: 13. CDR1 GTSNPN and CDR2 SVGIG come from the germline V gene (reference sequence). The CDR3 loop spans 16 amino acids.

This sequence joins TRBV7-3 and TRBJ2-1; D gene unclear. Germline loops: CDR1 SGHTA, CDR2 FQGTGA. V lost 3 bases, J lost 2 bases, and 8 bases lay in between. The CDR3 contains 14 residues. The CDR3 DNA reads as TGTGCCAGCAGCTTGCGCGCCACCTACAATGAGCAGTTCTTC. Translation: CASSLRATYNEQFF.

The chain recombines TRBV5-1 with TRBJ2-6; D unresolved. Germline V gene lookup returns CDR1 SGHRS and CDR2 YFSETQ. V was clipped by 4 bases and J by 0 bases, with 8 bases between them. The CDR3 is 15 residues long. CDR3 nucleotides: TGCGCCAGCAGCCCTAGTGGCTCTGGGGCCAACGTCCTGACTTTC. Protein sequence: CASSPSGSGANVLTF.

The chain joins TRBV4-3 to TRBJ1-4, with no clear D. Deletions cut 2 bases from V and 0 bases from J, with 22 bases between. Germline assignment: CDR1 LGHNA and CDR2 YSLEER. This CDR3 spans 20 amino acids. CDR3 in DNA: TGCGCCAGCAGCCAAAGCGCCCAAGCAAGTGGGGTTGCAACTAATGAAAAACTGTTTTTT. Its translation is CASSQSAQASGVATNEKLFF.

V and J are TRBV3-1 (or the pseudogene TRBV3-2) and TRBJ1-1, with D tentatively TRBD1 (5 bases). Germline values: CDR1 LGHDT, CDR2 YNNKEL (reference sequence). V lost 5 bases to trimming and J lost 0 bases, with 13 bases between them. The CDR3 covers 15 residues. CDR3 amino acids: CASSLGDVMNTEAFF. In nucleotides, the CDR3 is TGTGCCAGCAGCTTAGGGGACGTAATGAACACTGAAGCTTTCTTT.

The chain has TRBV15 and TRBJ2-5, with TRBD2 identical over 7 bases. The CDR3 length is 14 residues. Per germline, CDR1 LNHNV and CDR2 YYDKDF (reference sequence). With V trimmed by 7 bases and J by 4 bases, 9 bases remained unmatched. The CDR3 DNA reads as TGTGCCACCAAATCTAGCGGTTCCTTAGAGACCCAGTACTTC. Translated, it gives CATKSSGSLETQYF.

The V gene is TRBV27, the J gene TRBJ2-7, with 8 bases aligning to TRBD1. The CDR3 contains 14 residues. After removal of 2 bases from V and 6 bases from J, the junction contained 6 bases not matched to a gene. Germline lookup yields CDR1 MNHEY and CDR2 SMNVEV (reference sequence). CDR3: CASSLSRTGREQYF. CDR3 coding DNA: TGTGCCAGCAGTTTAAGCCGGACAGGGCGCGAGCAGTACTTC.

V gene TRBV19 combines with J gene TRBJ2-3; no definite D call. Germline V lookup: CDR1 LNHDA, CDR2 SQIVND (reference sequence). V was pared by 0 bases and J by 2 bases, with 12 bases between. This CDR3 has 16 residues. The CDR3: CASSIDLGTNTDTQYF. For the CDR3, the DNA is TGTGCCAGTAGTATAGACCTGGGAACAAACACAGATACGCAGTATTTT.

On this clone: The junction does not match germline at one end; this may be a read error. The V and J genes are TRBV6-1 and TRBJ2-2, with a possible D match to TRBD2 (7 bases). The CDR3 has 16 amino acids. CDR1 and CDR2 (germline): MNHNS, SASEGT. CDR3 loop: CARSDLARGGTGELFF. CDR3 coding DNA: TGTGCCCGCAGTGACCTCGCGAGGGGGGGGACCGGGGAGCTGTTTTTT.